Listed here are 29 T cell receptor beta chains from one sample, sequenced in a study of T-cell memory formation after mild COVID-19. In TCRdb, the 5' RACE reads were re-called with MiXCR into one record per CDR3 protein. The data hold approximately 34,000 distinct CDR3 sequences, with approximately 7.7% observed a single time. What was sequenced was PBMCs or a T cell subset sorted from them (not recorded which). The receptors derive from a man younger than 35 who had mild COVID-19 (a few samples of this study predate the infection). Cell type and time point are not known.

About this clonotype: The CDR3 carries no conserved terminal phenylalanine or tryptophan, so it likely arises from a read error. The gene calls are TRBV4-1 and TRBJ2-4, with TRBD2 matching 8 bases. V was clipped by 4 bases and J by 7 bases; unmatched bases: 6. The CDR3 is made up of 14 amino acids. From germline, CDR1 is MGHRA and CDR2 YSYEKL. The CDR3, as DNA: TGCGCCAGCAGCCGGGGACTAGTGGGGAACATTCAGTACTCC. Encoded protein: CASSRGLVGNIQYS.

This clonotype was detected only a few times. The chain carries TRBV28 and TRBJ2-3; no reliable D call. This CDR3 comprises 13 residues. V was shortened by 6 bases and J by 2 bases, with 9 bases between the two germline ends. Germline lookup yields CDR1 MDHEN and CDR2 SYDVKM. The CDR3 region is CASRGVITDTQYF. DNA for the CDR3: TGTGCCAGCAGAGGAGTCATCACAGATACGCAGTATTTT.

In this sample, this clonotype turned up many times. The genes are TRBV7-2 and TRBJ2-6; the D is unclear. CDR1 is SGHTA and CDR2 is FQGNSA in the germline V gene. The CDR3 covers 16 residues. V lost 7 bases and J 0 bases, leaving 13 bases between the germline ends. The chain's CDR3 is CASTPQSASGANVLTF. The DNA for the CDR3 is TGTGCCAGCACCCCGCAGTCGGCCTCTGGGGCCAACGTCCTGACTTTC.

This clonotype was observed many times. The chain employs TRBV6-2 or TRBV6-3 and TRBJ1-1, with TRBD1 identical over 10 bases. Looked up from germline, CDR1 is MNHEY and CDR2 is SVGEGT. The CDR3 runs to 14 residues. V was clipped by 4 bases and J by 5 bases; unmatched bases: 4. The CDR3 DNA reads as TGTGCCAGCAGTTCCGGGACAGGGGAGACTGAAGCTTTCTTT. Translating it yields CASSSGTGETEAFF.

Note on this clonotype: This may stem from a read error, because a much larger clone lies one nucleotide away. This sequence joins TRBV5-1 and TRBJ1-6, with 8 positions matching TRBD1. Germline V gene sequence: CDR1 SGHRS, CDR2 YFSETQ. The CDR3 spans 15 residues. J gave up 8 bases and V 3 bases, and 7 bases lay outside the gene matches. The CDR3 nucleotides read TGCGCCAGCAGCTGGGAAACGACAGGGGATTCACCCCTCCACTTT. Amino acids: CASSWETTGDSPLHF.

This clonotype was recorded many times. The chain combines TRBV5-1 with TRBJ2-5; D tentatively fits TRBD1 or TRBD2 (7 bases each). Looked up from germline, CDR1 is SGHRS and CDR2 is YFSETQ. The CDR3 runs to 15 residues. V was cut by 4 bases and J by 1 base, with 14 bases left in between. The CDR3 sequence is CASSPQGGSQETQYF. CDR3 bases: TGCGCCAGCAGCCCTCAGGGGGGGAGCCAAGAGACCCAGTACTTC.

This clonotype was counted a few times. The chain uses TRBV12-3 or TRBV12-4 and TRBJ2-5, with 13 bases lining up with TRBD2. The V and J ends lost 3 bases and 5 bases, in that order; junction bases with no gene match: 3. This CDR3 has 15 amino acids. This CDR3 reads CASSFTSGGAETQYF. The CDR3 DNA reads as TGTGCCAGCAGTTTCACTAGCGGGGGGGCGGAGACCCAGTACTTC.

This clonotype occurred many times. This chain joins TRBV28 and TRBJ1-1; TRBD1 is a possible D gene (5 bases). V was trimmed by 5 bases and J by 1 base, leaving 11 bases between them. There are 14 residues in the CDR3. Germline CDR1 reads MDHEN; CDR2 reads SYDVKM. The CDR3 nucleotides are TGTGCCAGCAGTCCTGGGACTGAGAACACTGAAGCTTTCTTT. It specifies CASSPGTENTEAFF.

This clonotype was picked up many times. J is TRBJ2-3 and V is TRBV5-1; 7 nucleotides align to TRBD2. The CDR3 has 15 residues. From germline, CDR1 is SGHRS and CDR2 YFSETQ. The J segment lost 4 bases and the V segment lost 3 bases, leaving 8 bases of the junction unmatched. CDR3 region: CASSSSGGVSDTQYF. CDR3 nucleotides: TGCGCCAGCAGCTCCTCGGGGGGTGTCTCAGATACGCAGTATTTT. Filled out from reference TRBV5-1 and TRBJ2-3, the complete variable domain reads KAGVTQTPRYLIKTRGQQVTLSCSPISGHRSVSWYQQTPGQGLQFLFEYFSETQRNKGNFPGRFSGRQFSNSRSEMNVSTLELGDSALYLCASSSSGGVSDTQYFGPGTRLTVL.

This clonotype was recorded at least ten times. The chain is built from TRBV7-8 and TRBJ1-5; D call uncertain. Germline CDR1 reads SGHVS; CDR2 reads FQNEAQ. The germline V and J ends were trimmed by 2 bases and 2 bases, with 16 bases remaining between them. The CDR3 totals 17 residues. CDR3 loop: CASSLSSNSAGNQPQHF. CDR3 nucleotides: TGTGCCAGCAGCTTATCAAGTAATTCGGCAGGCAATCAGCCCCAGCATTTT.

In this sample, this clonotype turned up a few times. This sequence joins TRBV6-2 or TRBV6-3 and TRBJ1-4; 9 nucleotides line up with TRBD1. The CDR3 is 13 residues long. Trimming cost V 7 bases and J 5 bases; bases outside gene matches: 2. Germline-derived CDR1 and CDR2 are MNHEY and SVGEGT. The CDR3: CASTGQGNEKLFF. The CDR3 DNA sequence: TGTGCCAGCACGGGACAGGGAAATGAAAAACTGTTTTTT.

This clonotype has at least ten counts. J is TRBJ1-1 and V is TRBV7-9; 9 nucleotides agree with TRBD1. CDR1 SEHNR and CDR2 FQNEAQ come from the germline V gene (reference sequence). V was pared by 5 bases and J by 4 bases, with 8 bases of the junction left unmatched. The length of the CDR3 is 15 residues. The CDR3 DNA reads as TGTGCCAGCAGCGATAACAGGGGGCTGAGCACTGAAGCTTTCTTT. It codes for CASSDNRGLSTEAFF. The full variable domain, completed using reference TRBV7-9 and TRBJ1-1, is DTGVSQNPRHKITKRGQNVTFRCDPISEHNRLYWYRQTLGQGPEFLTYFQNEAQLEKSRLLSDRFSAERPKGSFSTLEIQRTEQGDSAMYLCASSDNRGLSTEAFFGQGTRLTVV.

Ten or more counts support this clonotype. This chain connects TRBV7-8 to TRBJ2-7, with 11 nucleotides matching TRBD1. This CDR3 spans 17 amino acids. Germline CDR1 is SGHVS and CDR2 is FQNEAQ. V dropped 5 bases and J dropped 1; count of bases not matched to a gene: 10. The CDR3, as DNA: TGTGCCAGCAGCCGGAATCAAGGGACAGGGGGGTCCTACGAGCAGTACGTC. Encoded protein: CASSRNQGTGGSYEQYV.

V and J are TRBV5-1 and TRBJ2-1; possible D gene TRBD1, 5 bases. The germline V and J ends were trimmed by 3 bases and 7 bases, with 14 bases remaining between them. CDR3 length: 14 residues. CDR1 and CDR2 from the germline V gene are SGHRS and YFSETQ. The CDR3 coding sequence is TGCGCCAGCAGCTCCCTAGGGGCGCAGAATGAGCAGTTCTTC. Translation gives CASSSLGAQNEQFF.

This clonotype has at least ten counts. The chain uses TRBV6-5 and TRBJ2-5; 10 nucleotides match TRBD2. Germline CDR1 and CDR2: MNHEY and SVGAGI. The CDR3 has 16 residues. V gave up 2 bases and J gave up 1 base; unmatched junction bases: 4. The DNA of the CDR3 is TGTGCCAGCAGTTACGGGTCTAGCGGGGGCCAAGAGACCCAGTACTTC. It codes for CASSYGSSGGQETQYF.

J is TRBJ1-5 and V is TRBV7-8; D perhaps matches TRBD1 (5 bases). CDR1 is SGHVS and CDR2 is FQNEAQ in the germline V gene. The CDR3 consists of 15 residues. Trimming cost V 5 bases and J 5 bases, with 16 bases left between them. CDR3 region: CASSPRWDVHQPQHF. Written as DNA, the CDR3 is TGTGCCAGCAGCCCTCGATGGGACGTCCATCAGCCCCAGCATTTT.

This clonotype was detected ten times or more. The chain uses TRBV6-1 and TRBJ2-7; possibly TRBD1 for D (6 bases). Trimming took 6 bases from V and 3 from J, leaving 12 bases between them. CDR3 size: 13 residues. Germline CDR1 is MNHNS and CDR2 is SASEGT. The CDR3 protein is CASRGQLLYEQYF. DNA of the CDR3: TGTGCCAGCAGGGGACAACTACTCTACGAGCAGTACTTC.

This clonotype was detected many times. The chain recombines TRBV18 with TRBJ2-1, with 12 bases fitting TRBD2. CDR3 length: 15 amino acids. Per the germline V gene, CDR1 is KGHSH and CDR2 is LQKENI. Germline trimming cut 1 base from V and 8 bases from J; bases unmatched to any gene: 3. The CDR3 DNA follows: TGTGCCAGCTCACCACTGACTAGCGGGGGTTATGAGCAGTTCTTC. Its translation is CASSPLTSGGYEQFF.

The CDR3 region is CDRYHIGALSTDTQYF. The CDR3 nucleotides read TGTGACAGATACCACATAGGGGCACTAAGCACAGATACGCAGTATTTT. The chain employs TRBV2 and TRBJ2-3, with D tentatively TRBD1 (5 bases). Germline-derived CDR1 and CDR2 are SNHLY and FYNNEI. The CDR3 spans 16 residues.

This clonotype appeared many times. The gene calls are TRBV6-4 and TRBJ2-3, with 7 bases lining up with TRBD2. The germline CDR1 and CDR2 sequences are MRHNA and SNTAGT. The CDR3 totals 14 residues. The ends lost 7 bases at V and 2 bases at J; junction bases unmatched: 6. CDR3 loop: CASKRGEHTDTQYF. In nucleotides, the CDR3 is TGTGCCAGCAAACGGGGGGAACACACAGATACGCAGTATTTT.

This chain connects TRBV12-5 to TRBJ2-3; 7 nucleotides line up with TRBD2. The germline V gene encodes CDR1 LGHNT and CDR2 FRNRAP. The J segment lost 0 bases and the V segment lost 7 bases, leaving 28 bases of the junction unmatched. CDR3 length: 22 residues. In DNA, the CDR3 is TGTGCTAGTGCATCCGGGAGGACTTCCTTCCCATTCACCTTTACTAGCACAGATACGCAGTATTTT. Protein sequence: CASASGRTSFPFTFTSTDTQYF.

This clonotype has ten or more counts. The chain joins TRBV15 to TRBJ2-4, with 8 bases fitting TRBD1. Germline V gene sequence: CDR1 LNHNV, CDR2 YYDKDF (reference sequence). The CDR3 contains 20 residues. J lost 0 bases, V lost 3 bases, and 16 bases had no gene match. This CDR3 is CATSRGASGQGFLAKNIQYF. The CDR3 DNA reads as TGTGCCACCAGCAGGGGGGCGTCCGGACAGGGATTTCTAGCCAAAAACATTCAGTACTTC.

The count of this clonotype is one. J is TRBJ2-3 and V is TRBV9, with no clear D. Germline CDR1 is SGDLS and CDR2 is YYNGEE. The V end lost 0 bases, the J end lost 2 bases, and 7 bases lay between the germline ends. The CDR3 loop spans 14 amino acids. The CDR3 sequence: CASSVEGHTDTQYF. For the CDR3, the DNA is TGTGCCAGCAGCGTAGAAGGTCACACAGATACGCAGTATTTT.

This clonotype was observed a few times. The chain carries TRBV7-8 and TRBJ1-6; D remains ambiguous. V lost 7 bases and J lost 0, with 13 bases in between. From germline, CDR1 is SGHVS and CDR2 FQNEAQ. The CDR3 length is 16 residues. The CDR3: CASTPGRSSYNSPLHF. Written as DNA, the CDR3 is TGTGCCAGCACCCCGGGGAGGAGCTCCTATAATTCACCCCTCCACTTT.

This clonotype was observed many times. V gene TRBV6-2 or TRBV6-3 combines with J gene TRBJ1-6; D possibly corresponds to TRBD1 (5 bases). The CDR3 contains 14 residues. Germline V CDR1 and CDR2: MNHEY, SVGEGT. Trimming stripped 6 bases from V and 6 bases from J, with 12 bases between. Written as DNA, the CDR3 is TGTGCCAGCAGACTACAGGTCCCTAATTCACCCCTCCACTTT. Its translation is CASRLQVPNSPLHF.

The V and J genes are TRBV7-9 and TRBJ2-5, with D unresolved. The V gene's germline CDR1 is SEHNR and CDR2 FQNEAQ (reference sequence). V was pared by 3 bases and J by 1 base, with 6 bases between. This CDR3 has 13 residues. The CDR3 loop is CASSLRIQETQYF. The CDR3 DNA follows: TGTGCCAGCAGCTTGCGGATCCAAGAGACCCAGTACTTC. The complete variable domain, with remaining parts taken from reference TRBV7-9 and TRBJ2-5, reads DTGVSQNPRHKITKRGQNVTFRCDPISEHNRLYWYRQTLGQGPEFLTYFQNEAQLEKSRLLSDRFSAERPKGSFSTLEIQRTEQGDSAMYLCASSLRIQETQYFGPGTRLLVL.

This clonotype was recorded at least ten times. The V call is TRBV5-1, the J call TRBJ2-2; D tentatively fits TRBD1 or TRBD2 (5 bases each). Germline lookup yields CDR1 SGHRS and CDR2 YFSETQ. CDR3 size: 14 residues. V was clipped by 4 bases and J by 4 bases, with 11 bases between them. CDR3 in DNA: TGCGCCAGCAGCCGAAGGGACGGCACCGGGGAGCTGTTTTTT. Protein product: CASSRRDGTGELFF. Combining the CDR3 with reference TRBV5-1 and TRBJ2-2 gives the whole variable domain KAGVTQTPRYLIKTRGQQVTLSCSPISGHRSVSWYQQTPGQGLQFLFEYFSETQRNKGNFPGRFSGRQFSNSRSEMNVSTLELGDSALYLCASSRRDGTGELFFGEGSRLTVL.

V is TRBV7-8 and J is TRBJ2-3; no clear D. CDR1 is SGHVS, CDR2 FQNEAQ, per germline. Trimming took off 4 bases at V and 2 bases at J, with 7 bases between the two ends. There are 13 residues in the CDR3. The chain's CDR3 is CASSSQITDTQYF. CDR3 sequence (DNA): TGTGCCAGCAGCTCACAGATCACAGATACGCAGTATTTT.

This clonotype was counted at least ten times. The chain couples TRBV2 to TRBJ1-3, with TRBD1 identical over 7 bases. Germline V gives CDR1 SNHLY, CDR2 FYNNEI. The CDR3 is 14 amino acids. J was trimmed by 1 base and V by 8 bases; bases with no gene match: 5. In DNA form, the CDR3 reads TGTGCCAGCGCCCGGGACAGATCTGGAAACACCATATATTTT. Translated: CASARDRSGNTIYF.